This TCR beta chain originates from a study of blood T cell repertoires in COVID-19. Sequenced by immunoSEQ multiplex PCR; TCRdb stores in-frame clones only, minus some. The sample holds roughly 200,000 clones, around nine tenths seen once. Germline lookup yields CDR1 MGHDK and CDR2 SYGVNS. The CDR3 contains 14 residues. With V trimmed by 6 bases and J by 2 bases, 3 bases remained unmatched. The gene calls are TRBV25-1 and TRBJ1-4, with 7 bases lining up with TRBD1. Sequencing was carried out using peripheral blood. The source of this sequence is a man in his 60s who had recovered from COVID-19. In DNA, the CDR3 is TGTGCCAGCAGCCTGGACAGGACTAATGAAAAACTGTTTTTT. This codes for CASSLDRTNEKLFF.